This T cell receptor (beta chain) emerged from a study of cytomegalovirus exposure and HLA in healthy donors. This clone came up once. Antigen unknown. The PCR had 60 Vbeta and 13 Jbeta primers. TCRdb's copy holds only in-frame clones and misses some; the assay was immunoSEQ multiplex PCR. The sample carries 110,000 to 150,000 clones, around 73% recorded once. Study findings and constraints: Presence/absence analyses rested on an assumption that sequencing depth was roughly uniform across donors.

This TCR derives from a female donor in good health and CMV-seronegative. Sequenced input: PBMCs.

In nucleotides, the CDR3 is TGTGCCAGCAGCTTCAGACAGGGGAACGAAAAACTGTTTTTT. Its translation is CASSFRQGNEKLFF. The V gene is TRBV7-6, the J gene TRBJ1-4; 8 positions match TRBD1. Germline V gene sequence: CDR1 SGHVS, CDR2 FNYEAQ. The junction had 5 bases not matched to a gene; V was cut back by 3 bases and J by 8 bases. The CDR3 runs 14 residues.